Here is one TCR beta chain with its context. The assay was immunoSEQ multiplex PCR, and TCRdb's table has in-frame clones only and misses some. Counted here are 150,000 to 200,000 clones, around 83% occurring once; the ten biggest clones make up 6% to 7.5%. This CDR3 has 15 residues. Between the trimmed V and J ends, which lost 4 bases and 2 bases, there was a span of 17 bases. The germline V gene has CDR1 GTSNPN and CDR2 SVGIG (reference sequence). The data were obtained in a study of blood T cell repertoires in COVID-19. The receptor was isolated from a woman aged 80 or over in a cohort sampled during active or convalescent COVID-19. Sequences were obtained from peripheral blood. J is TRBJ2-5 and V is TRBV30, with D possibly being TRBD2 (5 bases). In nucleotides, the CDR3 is TGTGCCTGGAACCGGCTCCCCTCGGGGCAAGAGACCCAGTACTTC. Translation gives CAWNRLPSGQETQYF.